The sequence of this T cell receptor (beta chain) was determined in a study of T cells after yellow fever vaccination. In the study overall: SMART-Seq v4 Ultra Low Input prepared libraries from low-cell fractions. Study-wide results and limits: Contamination of FACS-sorted repertoires by abundant clonotypes from the bulk population could occur. Secondary responses were weaker yet peaked faster, day 5 versus 15.

Remarks on this clonotype: The antigen is not known.

The germline gives CDR1 MNHEY, CDR2 SMNVEV (reference sequence). Trimming cost V 7 bases and J 2 bases, with 16 bases left between them. This CDR3 region has 15 residues. Template switching with 5'RACE generated the TCR cDNA and added a universal primer site and UMIs. TCRdb used MiXCR to reprocess the 5' RACE reads, holding one entry per CDR3 protein. The data hold 200,000 to 250,000 distinct CDR3 sequences, with less than 9% observed a single time. The source of this sequence is a man aged 30-40 years who received the YFV17D yellow fever vaccine. V and J are TRBV27 and TRBJ2-3; TRBD2 might be the D (5 bases). The sample here was CD4+ T cells sorted from PBMCs, taken 15 days after the yellow fever booster vaccination. CDR3 DNA: TGTGCCAGCACCGAGATGGGCGGGCCCACAGATACGCAGTATTTT. Its translation is CASTEMGGPTDTQYF.